Presented here are 32 T cell receptor beta chains from one specimen sequenced in a study of response to subunit inactivated influenza vaccine (dated by TCRdb to the late 2010s). Receptor libraries were prepared by RT-PCR. Sequencing relied on an Illumina HiSeq 2500. The public reads were reprocessed in TCRdb via fastp at Q25 and MiXCR, keeping in-frame beta chains. Entries that share a CDR3 protein sequence are merged under the most common genes and DNA. Present in this sample are some 500,000 distinct CDR3 sequences, about 17% of which were seen just once. 3% to 3.5% of the sample belongs to the ten largest clones. This specimen consisted of CD4+ T cells sorted from PBMCs, obtained 23 to 25 months after vaccination. These receptors were collected from a man in his fifties or sixties who received an inactivated influenza vaccine. Donor details come from another sample of the same person, matched by shared clones.

This clonotype came up a few times. This chain links TRBV30 with TRBJ2-7; D is uncertain. The CDR3 is made up of 15 amino acids. Per germline, CDR1 GTSNPN and CDR2 SVGIG (reference sequence). The V end lost 0 bases, the J end lost 1 base, and 13 bases lay between the germline ends. DNA for the CDR3: TGTGCCTGGAGTGTGGGTTCGGGCATATCCTACGAGCAGTACTTC. It codes for CAWSVGSGISYEQYF.

The CDR3 is CAPLKGGRNSNQPQHF. The CDR3 region has the DNA TGTGCCCCGCTTAAGGGGGGCAGGAATAGCAATCAGCCCCAGCATTTT. V gene TRBV14 combines with J gene TRBJ1-5, with D perhaps TRBD1 (6 bases). This CDR3 has 16 residues. V gave up 11 bases and J gave up 0 bases, with 20 bases separating them. The germline V gene has CDR1 SGHDN and CDR2 FVKESK.

The chain carries TRBV6-5 and TRBJ1-2, with TRBD1 matching over 7 bases. J gave up 5 bases and V 4 bases, and 4 bases lay outside the gene matches. Germline CDR1 is MNHEY and CDR2 is SVGAGI. This CDR3 region has 13 residues. CDR3 in DNA: TGTGCCAGCAGTTCCCACAGGGGTTATGGCTACACCTTC. Protein: CASSSHRGYGYTF.

The table lists this clonotype with many counts. Written as DNA, the CDR3 is TGTGCCAGCTCACCGCTTGGCCTCCTCCCTAACTACAATGAGCAGTTCTTC. It specifies CASSPLGLLPNYNEQFF. The chain is built from TRBV18 and TRBJ2-1; D is unresolved. The CDR3 extends over 17 amino acids. Germline V gene data show CDR1 as KGHSH and CDR2 as LQKENI. Trimming pared 3 bases from V and 3 bases from J, leaving 18 bases between.

Only a few counts were recorded for this clonotype. The chain links TRBV6-5 to TRBJ2-1, with TRBD1 matching 10 bases. Germline CDR1 and CDR2: MNHEY and SVGAGI. Losses at the gene ends were 2 bases for V and 5 bases for J; bases not matched to a gene: 3. This CDR3 has 15 residues. For the CDR3, the DNA is TGTGCCAGCAGTTACCGGACAGGGGGTAACAATGAGCAGTTCTTC. Its translation is CASSYRTGGNNEQFF.

In its sample, this clonotype was seen many times. The chain joins TRBV7-6 to TRBJ2-7; D not resolved. Germline V lookup: CDR1 SGHVS, CDR2 FNYEAQ. Trimming removed 1 base from V and 3 bases from J, with 10 bases in between. The CDR3 length is 14 residues. CDR3 nucleotide sequence: TGTGCCAGCAGCTTAGGCGGAACCGGCTACGAGCAGTACTTC. The encoded protein is CASSLGGTGYEQYF.

CDR3 nucleotides: TGTGCCAGCAGTCCACCTCCCGGTTACAATGAGCAGTTCTTC. Its translation is CASSPPPGYNEQFF. The rearrangement joins TRBV28 to TRBJ2-1; D not resolved. The CDR3 loop spans 14 amino acids. V was pared by 5 bases and J by 4 bases, with 12 bases between. The germline CDR1 and CDR2 sequences are MDHEN and SYDVKM.

The rearrangement links TRBV6-1 to TRBJ1-2; D uncertain. V lost 2 bases and J lost 8, with 9 bases in between. The CDR3 loop spans 12 amino acids. Germline V lookup: CDR1 MNHNS, CDR2 SASEGT. CDR3 DNA sequence: TGTGCCAGCAGTGAACCCCCCAGGGGCTACACCTTC. Translated, it gives CASSEPPRGYTF.

There are a few counts of this clonotype. The chain is built from TRBV9 and TRBJ1-1, with D unresolved. This CDR3 has 15 amino acids. V lost 0 bases and J lost 7, with 16 bases in between. Germline V gives CDR1 SGDLS, CDR2 YYNGEE. The CDR3 sequence: CASSVAIGQINEAFF. DNA for the CDR3: TGTGCCAGCAGCGTAGCAATAGGTCAGATAAATGAAGCTTTCTTT.

V usage is TRBV2 and J usage is TRBJ2-1; 7 bases are shared with TRBD1. V shed 10 bases, J shed 4 bases, and the junction held 10 bases outside the gene matches. The length of the CDR3 is 14 residues. Looked up from germline, CDR1 is SNHLY and CDR2 is FYNNEI. CDR3: CATVRDRSYNEQFF. CDR3 nucleotide sequence: TGTGCCACCGTCCGGGACAGAAGTTACAATGAGCAGTTCTTC.

At least ten counts were recorded for this clonotype. The chain combines TRBV29-1 with TRBJ2-2, with 8 bases lining up with TRBD2. The CDR3 consists of 14 residues. Losses at the gene ends were 5 bases for V and 4 bases for J; bases not matched to a gene: 6. The germline V gene encodes CDR1 SQVTM and CDR2 ANQGSEA. The DNA of the CDR3 is TGCAGCGTTCCCACGGGGGGGACCACCGGGGAGCTGTTTTTT. This codes for CSVPTGGTTGELFF.

There are a few counts of this clonotype. CDR3 in DNA: TGTGCCAGCAGCTTAGTATCGAGCGGGAGTTCTACGCAGTATTTT. It codes for CASSLVSSGSSTQYF. This chain links TRBV7-8 with TRBJ2-3; 8 bases match TRBD2. There are 15 residues in the CDR3. Germline lookup yields CDR1 SGHVS and CDR2 FQNEAQ. After removal of 1 base from V and 8 bases from J, the junction contained 8 bases not matched to a gene. The variable domain in full, with the rest retrieved from reference TRBV7-8 and TRBJ2-3, is GAGVSQSPRYKVAKRGQDVALRCDPISGHVSLFWYQQALGQGPEFLTYFQNEAQLDKSGLPSDRFFAERPEGSVSTLKIQRTQQEDSAVYLCASSLVSSGSSTQYFGPGTRLTVL.

In this sample, this clonotype turned up many times. This chain links TRBV20-1 with TRBJ2-1; 8 nucleotides align to TRBD2. Germline-derived CDR1 and CDR2 are DFQATT and SNEGSKA (reference sequence). V shed 7 bases and J 5 bases; nucleotides not matched to a gene: 10. The CDR3 is made up of 14 amino acids. As DNA, the CDR3 is TGCAGTGTAGCCGTAGCGGGACCAAACAATGAGCAGTTCTTC. Translating gives CSVAVAGPNNEQFF.

This clonotype came up a few times. This chain joins TRBV7-8 and TRBJ2-7, with D tentatively TRBD1 or TRBD2 (5 bases each). Germline V gene sequence: CDR1 SGHVS, CDR2 FQNEAQ. Trimming left V 5 bases short and J 5 bases short, with 16 bases between. This CDR3 has 14 amino acids. The CDR3 region is CASSPGSQGDEQYF. Written as DNA, the CDR3 is TGTGCCAGCAGCCCGGGAAGCCAGGGCGACGAGCAGTACTTC.

J is TRBJ2-5 and V is TRBV28; the D gene is possibly TRBD1 (6 bases). CDR1 and CDR2 from the germline V gene are MDHEN and SYDVKM. V was pared by 6 bases and J by 2 bases, with 13 bases between. The CDR3 consists of 14 residues. The CDR3 is CASSTLDRQETQYF. The CDR3 DNA follows: TGTGCCAGCAGCACCCTGGACAGACAAGAGACCCAGTACTTC.

This clonotype came up a few times. The junction does not match germline at one end; this may be a read error. V usage is TRBV10-3 and J usage is TRBJ1-3, with 9 bases aligning to TRBD1. Per the germline V gene, CDR1 is ENHRY and CDR2 is SYGVKD. The length of the CDR3 is 14 residues. CDR3 amino acids: CAIWDREGGNTIFF. The CDR3 nucleotides are TGTGCCATCTGGGACAGGGAGGGAGGAAACACCATATTTTTT.

The gene calls are TRBV7-6 and TRBJ1-3; D is ambiguous. The CDR3 loop spans 16 amino acids. Germline lookup yields CDR1 SGHVS and CDR2 FNYEAQ. V lost 5 bases and J 5 bases, leaving 19 bases between the germline ends. As DNA, the CDR3 is TGTGCCAGCAGCCCCCTAGCAACGCTTGGAAGAAACACCATATATTTT. Protein product: CASSPLATLGRNTIYF.

This clonotype was observed a few times. DNA of the CDR3: TGCAGTGCTAGCCATCGGGGTCGAGAGACCCAGTACTTC. Its protein product is CSASHRGRETQYF. The chain recombines TRBV20-1 with TRBJ2-5; D is possibly TRBD2 (5 bases). This CDR3 has 13 residues. In germline, CDR1 is DFQATT, CDR2 SNEGSKA (reference sequence). The V end lost 3 bases, the J end lost 4 bases, and 12 bases lay between the germline ends.

This clonotype was recorded a few times. In DNA form, the CDR3 reads TGCAGCGTGGCCCGGGACGGCTACGAGCAGTACTTC. This codes for CSVARDGYEQYF. The rearrangement links TRBV29-1 to TRBJ2-7; D assignment may be TRBD1 or TRBD2 (5 bases each). V lost 6 bases, J lost 3 bases, and 12 bases lay in between. The CDR3 is made up of 12 amino acids. Germline V gives CDR1 SQVTM, CDR2 ANQGSEA.

This clonotype was picked up many times. The CDR3 sequence is CSARDEGPQPQHF. Here the CDR3 DNA reads TGCAGTGCTAGAGATGAGGGTCCTCAGCCCCAGCATTTT. This chain links TRBV20-1 with TRBJ1-5; D is unresolved. Germline V gene data show CDR1 as DFQATT and CDR2 as SNEGSKA (reference sequence). Trimming left V 0 bases short and J 6 bases short, with 9 bases between. This CDR3 comprises 13 residues.

V and J are TRBV4-3 and TRBJ1-2; 8 bases fit TRBD1. V shed 4 bases, J shed 2 bases, and the junction held 6 bases outside the gene matches. The CDR3 is made up of 15 amino acids. CDR1 and CDR2 (germline): LGHNA, YSLEER. CDR3 coding DNA: TGCGCCAGCAGCCTCTCGGGACAGGCGAACTATGGCTACACCTTC. It translates to CASSLSGQANYGYTF.

In its sample, this clonotype was seen a few times. The V gene is TRBV6-6, the J gene TRBJ2-7; D gene unclear. The CDR3 runs to 13 residues. From germline, CDR1 is MNHNY and CDR2 SVGAGI (reference sequence). Trimming took off 6 bases at V and 9 bases at J, with 18 bases between the two ends. The CDR3 loop reads CASSPVDGFRQYF. The CDR3 region has the DNA TGTGCCAGCAGCCCCGTCGACGGGTTTCGGCAGTACTTC.

The chain has TRBV7-6 and TRBJ1-3; D is perhaps TRBD1 (5 bases). This CDR3 comprises 16 residues. Per germline, CDR1 SGHVS and CDR2 FNYEAQ. Trimming removed 1 base from V and 0 bases from J, with 10 bases in between. CDR3 sequence (DNA): TGTGCCAGCAGCTTAGAAGGGGTGATCTCTGGAAACACCATATATTTT. Protein product: CASSLEGVISGNTIYF. Full variable domain (missing parts from reference TRBV7-6 and TRBJ1-3): GAGVSQSPRYKVTKRGQDVALRCDPISGHVSLYWYRQALGQGPEFLTYFNYEAQQDKSGLPNDRFSAERPEGSISTLTIQRTEQRDSAMYRCASSLEGVISGNTIYFGEGSWLTVV.

This chain links TRBV5-1 with TRBJ2-3; 7 bases line up with TRBD1. The V gene's germline CDR1 is SGHRS and CDR2 YFSETQ. The CDR3 has 12 amino acids. After removal of 0 bases from V and 9 bases from J, the junction contained 1 base not matched to a gene. The CDR3 sequence is CASSLEQGTQYF. In DNA, the CDR3 is TGCGCCAGCAGCTTGGAACAGGGGACGCAGTATTTT.

The rearrangement links TRBV7-7 to TRBJ2-5; D uncertain. The CDR3 is 13 residues long. Germline V gives CDR1 SSHAT, CDR2 FNYEAQ (reference sequence). V was trimmed by 3 bases and J by 3 bases, leaving 8 bases between them. CDR3 bases: TGTGCCAGCAGCTTTTCGGAAAAAGAGACCCAGTACTTC. As protein: CASSFSEKETQYF. The variable domain in full, with the rest retrieved from reference TRBV7-7 and TRBJ2-5, is GAGVSQSPRYKVTKRGQDVTLRCDPISSHATLYWYQQALGQGPEFLTYFNYEAQPDKSGLPSDRFSAERPEGSISTLTIQRTEQRDSAMYRCASSFSEKETQYFGPGTRLLVL.

This clonotype was seen a few times. The CDR3 here is CASSLEAISGYTF. In DNA, the CDR3 is TGTGCCAGCAGCTTAGAGGCGATTAGTGGCTACACCTTC. The V call is TRBV7-9, the J call TRBJ1-2; D gene uncertain. V dropped 1 base and J dropped 7 bases, with 10 bases sitting between them. The CDR3 is 13 residues long. Germline V gene sequence: CDR1 SEHNR, CDR2 FQNEAQ (reference sequence).

The CDR3 DNA sequence: TGTGCCAGCAGCTTAATTCTGGGCCCCTCCTACGAGCAGTACTTC. This translates into CASSLILGPSYEQYF. The chain uses TRBV7-9 and TRBJ2-7; D remains ambiguous. The V gene lost 2 bases and the J gene lost 0 bases, with 11 bases spanning the gap. CDR3 length: 15 amino acids. The V gene's germline CDR1 is SEHNR and CDR2 FQNEAQ (reference sequence). Full variable domain (remainder filled in from reference TRBV7-9 and TRBJ2-7): DTGVSQNPRHKITKRGQNVTFRCDPISEHNRLYWYRQTLGQGPEFLTYFQNEAQLEKSRLLSDRFSAERPKGSFSTLEIQRTEQGDSAMYLCASSLILGPSYEQYFGPGTRLTVT.

This clonotype was seen repeatedly, ten times or more. The CDR3 sequence is CSARLRGAGETQYF. The CDR3 DNA reads as TGCAGTGCTAGACTCCGGGGAGCGGGCGAGACCCAGTACTTC. The chain couples TRBV20-1 to TRBJ2-5, with TRBD2 as a possible D gene (6 bases). V lost 2 bases, J lost 5 bases, and 15 bases lay in between. The CDR3 totals 14 residues. Germline CDR1 and CDR2: DFQATT and SNEGSKA (reference sequence).

This clonotype was observed a handful of times. J is TRBJ2-2 and V is TRBV28; D possibly matches TRBD1 or TRBD2 (6 bases each). Germline V gene sequence: CDR1 MDHEN, CDR2 SYDVKM. The CDR3 runs to 16 residues. Trimming took off 6 bases at V and 0 bases at J, with 14 bases between the two ends. The CDR3 loop reads CASSSFGGSNTGELFF. The CDR3 region has the DNA TGTGCCAGCAGCTCCTTCGGGGGCTCGAACACCGGGGAGCTGTTTTTT.

The table lists this clonotype with a few counts. V is TRBV12-3 or TRBV12-4 and J is TRBJ2-3; D call uncertain. This CDR3 has 16 residues. Trimming took off 3 bases at V and 3 bases at J, with 16 bases between the two ends. The chain's CDR3 is CASSFLVGQGTDTQYF. CDR3 DNA: TGTGCCAGCAGTTTTCTGGTGGGCCAAGGGACAGATACGCAGTATTTT.

The chain carries TRBV20-1 and TRBJ2-1; D may be TRBD1 (7 bases). Deletions cut 6 bases from V and 8 bases from J, with 17 bases between. The V gene's germline CDR1 is DFQATT and CDR2 SNEGSKA (reference sequence). The CDR3 has 13 amino acids. The CDR3 nucleotides read TGCAGTGCAATATCAGGGGGGCTAGATGAGCAGTTCTTC. As protein: CSAISGGLDEQFF.

This clonotype has just a few counts. The chain uses TRBV12-1 and TRBJ1-2. TRBV12-1 is listed as a pseudogene. The CDR3 spans 13 residues. For the CDR3, the DNA is TGTGCCAGCAGCTTTGCGGGGCTGGAGGGCTACACCTTC. Amino acids: CASSFAGLEGYTF.